This entry lists 29 T cell receptor beta chains sequenced from one sample in a study of shared clonotypes between healthy human individuals. This table comes from immunoSEQ multiplex PCR, and its TCRdb copy is limited to in-frame clones, with some not included. The sample has around 2,000,000 clones; 85% to 95% are singletons. Input material: naive CD4+ T cells sorted from blood. Subset described: CD45RA+ positively selected. Every receptor here comes from a man between 18 and 29 years old in good health.

The chain combines TRBV6-5 with TRBJ1-2; a possible D gene is TRBD1 (5 bases). V was cut by 6 bases and J by 6 bases, with 17 bases left in between. Germline-derived CDR1 and CDR2 are MNHEY and SVGAGI. CDR3 length: 14 residues. CDR3 DNA: TGTGCCAGCAGCACCCGGTGGGACTCGGATGGCTACACCTTC. This sequence encodes CASSTRWDSDGYTF.

This sequence joins TRBV19 and TRBJ1-2, with a possible D match to TRBD1 (6 bases). This CDR3 region has 14 residues. Trimming removed 6 bases at V and 2 bases at J, with 13 bases between. Germline values: CDR1 LNHDA, CDR2 SQIVND (reference sequence). The CDR3 bases are TGTGCCAGTAGGAACAGGGAGCGGAACTATGGCTACACCTTC. Amino acid sequence: CASRNRERNYGYTF.

In its sample, this clone was seen once. The same CDR3 also results from other DNA sequences found in this sample. The CDR3 bases are TGCGCCAGCAGCTTGGGACAGGGGGTCGAGACCCAGTACTTC. Its translation is CASSLGQGVETQYF. The rearrangement joins TRBV5-1 to TRBJ2-5; 9 nucleotides match TRBD1. Germline V gene data show CDR1 as SGHRS and CDR2 as YFSETQ. Trimming at V came to 0 bases and at J to 5 bases, leaving 2 bases not matched to a gene. The CDR3 totals 14 residues. The variable domain in full, completed from reference TRBV5-1 and TRBJ2-5, reads KAGVTQTPRYLIKTRGQQVTLSCSPISGHRSVSWYQQTPGQGLQFLFEYFSETQRNKGNFPGRFSGRQFSNSRSEMNVSTLELGDSALYLCASSLGQGVETQYFGPGTRLLVL.

The chain is built from TRBV6-5 and TRBJ1-2, with 7 bases that match TRBD1. Looked up from germline, CDR1 is MNHEY and CDR2 is SVGAGI. CDR3 size: 14 residues. The J segment lost 1 base and the V segment lost 5 bases, leaving 4 bases of the junction unmatched. CDR3: CASSRGQSNYGYTF. The CDR3 DNA follows: TGTGCCAGCAGTAGGGGACAGAGTAACTATGGCTACACCTTC.

The CDR3 coding sequence is TGCGCCAGCAGCTTGGACAGGGATGAAAAACTGTTTTTT. Protein: CASSLDRDEKLFF. V usage is TRBV5-1 and J usage is TRBJ1-4; possible D gene TRBD1, 6 bases. The CDR3 totals 13 residues. The germline V gene has CDR1 SGHRS and CDR2 YFSETQ. V lost 0 bases and J lost 6, with 6 bases in between.

The genes are TRBV6-5 and TRBJ2-2; D is possibly TRBD1 (6 bases). There are 14 residues in the CDR3. V dropped 5 bases and J dropped 0 bases, with 7 bases sitting between them. Germline CDR1 and CDR2: MNHEY and SVGAGI. The CDR3 reads CASSGTTNTGELFF. The CDR3 coding sequence is TGTGCCAGCAGTGGGACAACGAACACCGGGGAGCTGTTTTTT.

The genes are TRBV27 and TRBJ2-1; 10 bases line up with TRBD1. Looked up from germline, CDR1 is MNHEY and CDR2 is SMNVEV (reference sequence). V lost 5 bases, J lost 9 bases, and 13 bases stayed unmatched. The CDR3 length is 16 residues. DNA for the CDR3: TGTGCCAGCAGTCACCCCCGGGACAGGGGTAGGGGTGAGCAGTTCTTC. Protein product: CASSHPRDRGRGEQFF.

V gene TRBV30 combines with J gene TRBJ2-1; the D gene is possibly TRBD2 (5 bases). The CDR3 extends over 12 amino acids. V was pared by 0 bases and J by 8 bases, with 8 bases between. Per germline, CDR1 GTSNPN and CDR2 SVGIG (reference sequence). CDR3 sequence (DNA): TGTGCCTGGAGTGTAAAAGCGGATGAGCAGTTCTTC. It specifies CAWSVKADEQFF.

V usage is TRBV6-5 and J usage is TRBJ2-3, with 8 bases aligning to TRBD2. CDR3 length: 16 residues. Germline V gene data show CDR1 as MNHEY and CDR2 as SVGAGI. V gave up 2 bases and J gave up 4 bases; unmatched junction bases: 8. CDR3 bases: TGTGCCAGCAGTTACGCGGGAGGCGTTAAGGCAGATACGCAGTATTTT. Translating it yields CASSYAGGVKADTQYF.

This clone has only one observation. The rearrangement uses TRBV14 and TRBJ1-2; 7 bases align to TRBD1. This CDR3 is 13 amino acids long. Looked up from germline, CDR1 is SGHDN and CDR2 is FVKESK. V dropped 4 bases and J dropped 7; count of bases not matched to a gene: 6. The CDR3 sequence: CASSPTGVGGYTF. DNA for the CDR3: TGTGCCAGCAGCCCCACAGGGGTGGGTGGCTACACCTTC. Using reference TRBV14 and TRBJ1-2 for the parts outside the CDR3, the full variable domain is EAGVTQFPSHSVIEKGQTVTLRCDPISGHDNLYWYRRVMGKEIKFLLHFVKESKQDESGMPNNRFLAERTGGTYSTLKVQPAELEDSGVYFCASSPTGVGGYTFGSGTRLTVV.

At least ten counts were recorded for this clone. This chain connects TRBV2 to TRBJ2-7, with D maybe TRBD2 (6 bases). The germline V gene has CDR1 SNHLY and CDR2 FYNNEI. Trimming pared 4 bases from V and 0 bases from J, leaving 13 bases between. This CDR3 spans 15 amino acids. CDR3 nucleotides: TGTGCCAGCAGTGCCTTGGGGGGTAACTCCTACGAGCAGTACTTC. Amino acid sequence: CASSALGGNSYEQYF.

This rearrangement joins TRBV7-3 to TRBJ2-3, with D perhaps TRBD1 or TRBD2 (5 bases each). The CDR3 totals 15 residues. Germline V CDR1 and CDR2: SGHTA, FQGTGA. The V and J ends lost 4 bases and 4 bases respectively, with 15 bases between them. CDR3 DNA sequence: TGTGCCAGCAGCTCGGGGCTGGGTCTCGCAGATACGCAGTATTTT. Protein sequence: CASSSGLGLADTQYF.

The chain employs TRBV6-4 and TRBJ2-7; TRBD1 aligns across 7 bases. The CDR3 is made up of 13 amino acids. Trimming took 9 bases from V and 2 from J; bases not matched to a gene: 7. Germline V gene lookup returns CDR1 MRHNA and CDR2 SNTAGT. CDR3 bases: TGTGCCAGGAGCTGGGACAGCGCCTACGAGCAGTACTTC. Its protein product is CARSWDSAYEQYF.

V gene TRBV30 combines with J gene TRBJ2-5, with 8 nucleotides matching TRBD2. The ends lost 5 bases at V and 4 bases at J; junction bases unmatched: 9. Germline CDR1 GTSNPN, CDR2 SVGIG (reference sequence). This CDR3 region has 14 residues. The CDR3, as DNA: TGTGCCTGGGGCACCGGGGGGGGGATAGAGACCCAGTACTTC. Translating gives CAWGTGGGIETQYF.

The rearrangement links TRBV7-2 to TRBJ1-5; no definite D call. V dropped 5 bases and J dropped 3 bases, with 20 bases sitting between them. This CDR3 comprises 17 residues. Germline V gene sequence: CDR1 SGHTA, CDR2 FQGNSA. CDR3 sequence (DNA): TGTGCCAGCAGCCGACACGGTACAGCGAACCTCAATCAGCCCCAGCATTTT. Amino acid sequence: CASSRHGTANLNQPQHF. Together with reference TRBV7-2 and TRBJ1-5, the CDR3 gives the full variable domain: GAGVSQSPSNKVTEKGKDVELRCDPISGHTALYWYRQSLGQGLEFLIYFQGNSAPDKSGLPSDRFSAERTGGSVSTLTIQRTQQEDSAVYLCASSRHGTANLNQPQHFGDGTRLSIL.

With regard to this clone: Other DNA variants within this sample encode the same CDR3. The chain recombines TRBV5-1 with TRBJ2-2, with TRBD2 as a possible D gene (5 bases). This CDR3 has 15 amino acids. Trimming left V 0 bases short and J 1 base short, with 7 bases between. Germline V gene data show CDR1 as SGHRS and CDR2 as YFSETQ. The DNA for the CDR3 is TGCGCCAGCAGCTTGGCCGCGGGGAACACCGGGGAGCTGTTTTTT. It translates to CASSLAAGNTGELFF.

The V and J genes are TRBV6-6 and TRBJ1-5, with a possible D match to TRBD1 (5 bases). The CDR3 is 14 residues long. CDR1 is MNHNY, CDR2 SVGAGI, per germline (reference sequence). V was pared by 5 bases and J by 7 bases, with 15 bases between. This CDR3 is CASSNGQGVQPQHF. DNA for the CDR3: TGTGCCAGCAGTAACGGACAAGGCGTACAGCCCCAGCATTTT.

The V gene is TRBV19, the J gene TRBJ1-3; D gene unclear. From germline, CDR1 is LNHDA and CDR2 SQIVND (reference sequence). V lost 4 bases and J lost 0, with 7 bases in between. The CDR3 is made up of 14 amino acids. The CDR3 spells CASSTRDSGNTIYF. The CDR3 DNA sequence: TGTGCCAGTAGTACAAGAGACTCTGGAAACACCATATATTTT.

J is TRBJ2-3 and V is TRBV4-2; either TRBD1 or TRBD2 may fit D (6 bases each). Germline V lookup: CDR1 LGHNA, CDR2 YNFKEQ. The CDR3 covers 16 residues. Trimming took 3 bases from V and 7 from J, leaving 20 bases between them. DNA of the CDR3: TGTGCCAGCAGCCAGATCACCGGGGGCCGCGGAAATACGCAGTATTTT. It encodes CASSQITGGRGNTQYF.

The chain uses TRBV7-9 and TRBJ2-2; 8 positions agree with TRBD1. V lost 1 base, J lost 3 bases, and 4 bases stayed unmatched. CDR3 length: 16 amino acids. Germline CDR1 reads SEHNR; CDR2 reads FQNEAQ (reference sequence). The CDR3 spells CASSLGGTGDTGELFF. In DNA form, the CDR3 reads TGTGCCAGCAGCTTAGGAGGGACAGGCGACACCGGGGAGCTGTTTTTT. Full variable domain (rest looked up from reference TRBV7-9 and TRBJ2-2): DTGVSQNPRHKITKRGQNVTFRCDPISEHNRLYWYRQTLGQGPEFLTYFQNEAQLEKSRLLSDRFSAERPKGSFSTLEIQRTEQGDSAMYLCASSLGGTGDTGELFFGEGSRLTVL.

This rearrangement joins TRBV5-1 to TRBJ2-3; 8 bases map to TRBD2. The CDR3 length is 17 residues. The V segment lost 7 bases and the J segment 0 bases; nucleotides outside the gene matches: 13. From germline, CDR1 is SGHRS and CDR2 YFSETQ. The CDR3 region is CASSRGSGASSTDTQYF. In DNA, the CDR3 is TGCGCCAGCTCTAGGGGTAGCGGGGCCTCTAGCACAGATACGCAGTATTTT.

Points on this clone: Other DNA sequences in the sample encode the same CDR3. This chain connects TRBV18 to TRBJ1-3, with no clear D. Germline CDR1 is KGHSH and CDR2 is LQKENI. CDR3 length: 14 amino acids. V lost 3 bases and J 1 base, leaving 7 bases between the germline ends. CDR3 in DNA: TGTGCCAGCTCACCGGCGGGATCTGGAAACACCATATATTTT. This gives the protein CASSPAGSGNTIYF. The full variable domain, in which reference TRBV18 and TRBJ1-3 provide the parts outside the CDR3, is NAGVMQNPRHLVRRRGQEARLRCSPMKGHSHVYWYRQLPEEGLKFMVYLQKENIIDESGMPKERFSAEFPKEGPSILRIQQVVRGDSAAYFCASSPAGSGNTIYFGEGSWLTVV.

The rearrangement links TRBV11-2 to TRBJ2-1; TRBD2 might be the D (5 bases). The CDR3 loop spans 17 amino acids. The germline CDR1 and CDR2 sequences are SGHAT and FQNNGV. The V gene lost 1 base and the J gene lost 0 bases, with 13 bases spanning the gap. CDR3 nucleotides: TGTGCCAGCAGCTTAGTAAGCGGAGAGATCTCCTACAATGAGCAGTTCTTC. Translated: CASSLVSGEISYNEQFF.

The chain links TRBV10-3 to TRBJ2-5; 7 nucleotides agree with TRBD2. J lost 5 bases, V lost 4 bases, and 7 bases had no gene match. Per germline, CDR1 ENHRY and CDR2 SYGVKD. The CDR3 covers 14 residues. As DNA, the CDR3 is TGTGCCATCAGTGCCTTCAGGGAGGGGGAGACCCAGTACTTC. It codes for CAISAFREGETQYF.

This rearrangement joins TRBV7-8 to TRBJ2-5, with D possibly being TRBD1 (5 bases). Between the trimmed V and J ends, which lost 5 bases and 5 bases, there was a span of 21 bases. Per germline, CDR1 SGHVS and CDR2 FQNEAQ. The CDR3 extends over 16 amino acids. The CDR3: CASSPIEVRDGETQYF. The CDR3 DNA reads as TGTGCCAGCAGCCCTATAGAGGTCAGGGATGGGGAGACCCAGTACTTC.

The chain employs TRBV19 and TRBJ1-1; 8 nucleotides line up with TRBD1. The CDR3 spans 15 residues. Germline V gene sequence: CDR1 LNHDA, CDR2 SQIVND (reference sequence). Trimming removed 6 bases from V and 3 bases from J; junction bases left unmatched: 9. CDR3: CASRGTGVGDTEAFF. The DNA for the CDR3 is TGTGCCAGTAGAGGGACAGGCGTAGGGGACACTGAAGCTTTCTTT.

This clone was recorded once. The chain couples TRBV7-9 to TRBJ2-5; 8 bases agree with TRBD1. The CDR3 totals 14 residues. After removal of 3 bases from V and 2 bases from J, the junction contained 2 bases not matched to a gene. The V gene's germline CDR1 is SEHNR and CDR2 FQNEAQ (reference sequence). CDR3 in amino acids: CASSLTGAQETQYF. The CDR3 DNA reads as TGTGCCAGCAGCTTGACAGGGGCTCAAGAGACCCAGTACTTC. The whole variable domain, remainder taken from reference TRBV7-9 and TRBJ2-5, is DTGVSQNPRHKITKRGQNVTFRCDPISEHNRLYWYRQTLGQGPEFLTYFQNEAQLEKSRLLSDRFSAERPKGSFSTLEIQRTEQGDSAMYLCASSLTGAQETQYFGPGTRLLVL.

CDR3 DNA: TGTGCCAGCAGCTTAGGGGGGACAGCTCAAGAGACCCAGTACTTC. Protein: CASSLGGTAQETQYF. J is TRBJ2-5 and V is TRBV7-2, with 7 bases matching TRBD1. The CDR3 loop spans 15 amino acids. The V segment lost 1 base and the J segment 2 bases; nucleotides outside the gene matches: 4. The germline V gene encodes CDR1 SGHTA and CDR2 FQGNSA.

The chain is built from TRBV29-1 and TRBJ2-4; tentatively, D is TRBD2 (6 bases). Germline values: CDR1 SQVTM, CDR2 ANQGSEA. Trimming removed 4 bases at V and 0 bases at J, with 10 bases between. The CDR3 loop spans 14 amino acids. The CDR3 region is CSVGGGIAKNIQYF. The CDR3 DNA sequence: TGCAGCGTTGGAGGAGGGATAGCCAAAAACATTCAGTACTTC.